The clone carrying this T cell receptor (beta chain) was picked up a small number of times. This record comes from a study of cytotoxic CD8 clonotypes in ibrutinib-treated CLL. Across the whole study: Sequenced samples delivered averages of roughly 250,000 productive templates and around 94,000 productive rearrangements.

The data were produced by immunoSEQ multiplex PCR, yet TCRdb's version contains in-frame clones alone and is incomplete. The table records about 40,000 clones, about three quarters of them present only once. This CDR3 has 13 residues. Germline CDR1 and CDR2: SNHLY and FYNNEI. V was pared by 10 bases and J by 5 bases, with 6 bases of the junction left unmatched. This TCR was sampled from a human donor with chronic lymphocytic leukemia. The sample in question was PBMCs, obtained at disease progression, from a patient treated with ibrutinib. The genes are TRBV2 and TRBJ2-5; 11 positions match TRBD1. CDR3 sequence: CAISGQGGETQYF. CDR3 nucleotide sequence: TGTGCCATATCGGGACAGGGGGGGGAGACCCAGTACTTC. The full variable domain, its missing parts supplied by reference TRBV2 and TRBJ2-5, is EPEVTQTPSHQVTQMGQEVILRCVPISNHLYFYWYRQILGQKVEFLVSFYNNEISEKSEIFDDQFSVERPDGSNFTLKIRSTKLEDSAMYFCAISGQGGETQYFGPGTRLLVL.